The T cell receptor beta chain described here comes from a study of T cell changes during pregnancy in multiple sclerosis. About this clone itself: This sample also contains other DNA sequences that code for the same CDR3.

The assay was immunoSEQ multiplex PCR, and TCRdb's table has in-frame clones only and misses some. The sample shows about 60,000 clones, roughly 92% of them seen only once. Germline V gene sequence: CDR1 SQVTM, CDR2 ANQGSEA. This CDR3 is 16 amino acids long. The J segment lost 4 bases and the V segment lost 0 bases, leaving 10 bases of the junction unmatched. The clonotype comes from a female donor with multiple sclerosis, enrolled in a pregnancy study. This chain connects TRBV29-1 to TRBJ2-7, with TRBD1 matching over 9 bases. Material: CD8+ T cells from peripheral blood mononuclear cells, obtained in the second trimester of pregnancy. The CDR3 DNA sequence: TGCAGCGTTGAAGAAGTGGGGACAGGGTTTGAGTACGAGCAGTACTTC. This translates into CSVEEVGTGFEYEQYF.